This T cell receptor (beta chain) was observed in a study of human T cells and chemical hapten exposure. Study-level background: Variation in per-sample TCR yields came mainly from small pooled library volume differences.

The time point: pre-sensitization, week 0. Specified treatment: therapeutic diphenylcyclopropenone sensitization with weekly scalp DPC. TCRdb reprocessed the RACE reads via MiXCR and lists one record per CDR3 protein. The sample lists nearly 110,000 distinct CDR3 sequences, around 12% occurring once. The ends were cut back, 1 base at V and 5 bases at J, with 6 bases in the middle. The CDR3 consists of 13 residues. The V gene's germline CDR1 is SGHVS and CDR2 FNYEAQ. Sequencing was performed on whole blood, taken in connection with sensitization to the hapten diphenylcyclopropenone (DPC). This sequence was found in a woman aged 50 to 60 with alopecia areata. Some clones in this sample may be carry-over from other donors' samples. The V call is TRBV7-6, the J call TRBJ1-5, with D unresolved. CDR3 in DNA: TGTGCCAGCAGCTTAGGGCCGGATCAGCCCCAGCATTTT. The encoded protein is CASSLGPDQPQHF.